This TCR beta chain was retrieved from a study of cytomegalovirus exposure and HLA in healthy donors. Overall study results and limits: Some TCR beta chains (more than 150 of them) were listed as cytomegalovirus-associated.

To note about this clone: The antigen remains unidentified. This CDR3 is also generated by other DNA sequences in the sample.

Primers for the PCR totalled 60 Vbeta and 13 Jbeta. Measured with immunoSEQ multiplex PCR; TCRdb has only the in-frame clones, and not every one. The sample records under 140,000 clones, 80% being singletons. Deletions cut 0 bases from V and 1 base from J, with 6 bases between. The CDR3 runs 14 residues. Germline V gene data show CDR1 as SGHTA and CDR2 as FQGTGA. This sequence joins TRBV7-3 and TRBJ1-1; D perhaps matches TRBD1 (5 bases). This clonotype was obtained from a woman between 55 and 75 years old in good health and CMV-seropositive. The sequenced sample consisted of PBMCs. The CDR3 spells CASSLTGGNTEAFF. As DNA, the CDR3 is TGTGCCAGCAGCTTAACGGGGGGGAACACTGAAGCTTTCTTT.